These 17 T cell receptor beta chains share one sample of origin, sequenced in a study of blood T cell repertoires in COVID-19. Only in-frame clones appear in the TCRdb table, and some are missing; sequencing was by immunoSEQ multiplex PCR. Of a few hundred thousand clones in the sample, roughly 90% are singletons; the top ten hold approximately 6.5%. Sequences were obtained from peripheral blood. The receptors were gathered from a man aged 18 to 29 who had recovered from COVID-19.

The chain uses TRBV5-1 and TRBJ2-1, with 7 bases matching TRBD2. The CDR3 runs 15 residues. J gave up 2 bases and V 4 bases, and 6 bases lay outside the gene matches. The germline V gene has CDR1 SGHRS and CDR2 YFSETQ. In DNA, the CDR3 is TGCGCCAGCAGCCCGGAGGGAGGGCCCTACAATGAGCAGTTCTTC. It is translated as CASSPEGGPYNEQFF.

The chain couples TRBV7-8 to TRBJ2-1, with a possible D match to TRBD2 (6 bases). V dropped 5 bases and J dropped 6 bases, with 20 bases sitting between them. The CDR3 spans 16 residues. Germline V gene sequence: CDR1 SGHVS, CDR2 FQNEAQ. CDR3 DNA: TGTGCCAGCAGCCCGCAGGGACTCCCCGTGGGCAATGAGCAGTTCTTC. This translates into CASSPQGLPVGNEQFF.

This chain links TRBV11-2 with TRBJ1-6; TRBD1 matches 8 bases. Germline trimming cut 4 bases from V and 10 bases from J; bases unmatched to any gene: 9. The germline V gene has CDR1 SGHAT and CDR2 FQNNGV. This CDR3 contains 15 residues. CDR3 in DNA: TGTGCCAGCAGCTCAACTCAGGGGGCGAGGTCACCCCTCCACTTT. It codes for CASSSTQGARSPLHF.

The V gene is TRBV6-6, the J gene TRBJ2-7; D is unclear. The germline V gene encodes CDR1 MNHNY and CDR2 SVGAGI (reference sequence). CDR3 length equals 11 residues. Trimming cost V 6 bases and J 9 bases, with 12 bases left between them. For the CDR3, the DNA is TGTGCCAGCAGCTATTATCCCGGGCAGTACTTC. Amino acids: CASSYYPGQYF.

On this clone: The junction and the germline gene differ at one end; a read error may be behind it. This chain connects TRBV20-1 to TRBJ2-1, with 7 bases lining up with TRBD1. The CDR3 has 11 residues. CDR1 and CDR2 from the germline V gene are DFQATT and SNEGSKA (reference sequence). The chain's CDR3 is CSAEDRLSRLF. The DNA for the CDR3 is TGCAGTGCTGAGGACAGGTTGTCCAGACTCTTC.

This clone was observed a single time. The V and J genes are TRBV19 and TRBJ2-1, with 7 bases lining up with TRBD1. Germline V lookup: CDR1 LNHDA, CDR2 SQIVND (reference sequence). V shed 7 bases, J shed 4 bases, and the junction held 7 bases outside the gene matches. CDR3 length: 14 amino acids. CDR3 DNA: TGTGCCAGTATGAGGAAACAGGGGTACAATGAGCAGTTCTTC. Translation: CASMRKQGYNEQFF.

The V and J genes are TRBV5-1 and TRBJ2-2; TRBD2 matches 7 bases. Germline CDR1 SGHRS, CDR2 YFSETQ. V dropped 4 bases and J dropped 4; count of bases not matched to a gene: 10. The CDR3 is 16 residues long. The DNA of the CDR3 is TGCGCCAGCAGCCCCCGGGTGGTAGCGGGCACCGGGGAGCTGTTTTTT. Translated: CASSPRVVAGTGELFF.

The gene calls are TRBV11-2 and TRBJ2-2, with 9 bases fitting TRBD2. The CDR3 covers 16 residues. Unmatched junction bases numbered 6, after V lost 3 bases and J lost 4 bases. CDR1 SGHAT and CDR2 FQNNGV come from the germline V gene. The CDR3 coding sequence is TGTGCCAGCAGCTTGGCTAGCGGGGCATTCACCGGGGAGCTGTTTTTT. It encodes CASSLASGAFTGELFF.

The J gene is TRBJ2-7, the V gene TRBV20-1; 8 bases fit TRBD2. The germline gives CDR1 DFQATT, CDR2 SNEGSKA (reference sequence). This CDR3 contains 14 residues. The V and J ends lost 3 bases and 3 bases, in that order; junction bases with no gene match: 7. The CDR3 reads CSASSGKDFYEQYF. The CDR3 coding sequence is TGCAGTGCTAGTAGCGGGAAGGATTTCTACGAGCAGTACTTC.

The chain employs TRBV5-4 and TRBJ2-3; 9 bases map to TRBD2. J gave up 1 base and V 6 bases, and 6 bases lay outside the gene matches. The CDR3 is 15 residues long. Germline loops: CDR1 SGHNT, CDR2 YYREEE (reference sequence). The CDR3 loop is CASTAGGQGTDTQYF. The CDR3 nucleotides are TGTGCCAGCACCGCGGGGGGGCAGGGCACAGATACGCAGTATTTT.

The chain couples TRBV23-1 to TRBJ2-7, with TRBD1 as a possible D gene (5 bases). TRBV23-1 is labeled an ORF, and its function is uncertain. The CDR3 runs 14 residues. Between the trimmed V and J ends, which lost 5 bases and 2 bases, there was a span of 13 bases. Written as DNA, the CDR3 is TGCGCCAGCAGTTTAGGCGGCAGGGCCTACGAGCAGTACTTC. Translated: CASSLGGRAYEQYF.

The chain recombines TRBV7-8 with TRBJ2-1, with 9 bases fitting TRBD1. From germline, CDR1 is SGHVS and CDR2 FQNEAQ. The V segment lost 3 bases and the J segment 3 bases; nucleotides outside the gene matches: 3. There are 15 residues in the CDR3. DNA for the CDR3: TGTGCCAGCAGCTTGAGACAGGGGGACTACAATGAGCAGTTCTTC. Amino acid sequence: CASSLRQGDYNEQFF. Drawing the rest from reference TRBV7-8 and TRBJ2-1, the complete variable domain is GAGVSQSPRYKVAKRGQDVALRCDPISGHVSLFWYQQALGQGPEFLTYFQNEAQLDKSGLPSDRFFAERPEGSVSTLKIQRTQQEDSAVYLCASSLRQGDYNEQFFGPGTRLTVL.

V gene TRBV11-3 combines with J gene TRBJ2-1; 14 bases are a match to TRBD2. J was trimmed by 7 bases and V by 1 base; bases with no gene match: 0. This CDR3 region has 15 residues. From germline, CDR1 is SGHNT and CDR2 YENEEA. CDR3 region: CASSLGLAGGNEQFF. The CDR3 nucleotides read TGTGCCAGCAGCTTAGGACTAGCGGGAGGGAATGAGCAGTTCTTC.

This clone was recorded a few times. This chain uses TRBV2 with TRBJ2-2, with TRBD2 matching 12 bases. The V segment lost 3 bases and the J segment 0 bases; nucleotides outside the gene matches: 5. This CDR3 region has 18 residues. CDR1 is SNHLY and CDR2 is FYNNEI in the germline V gene. Written as DNA, the CDR3 is TGTGCCAGCAGTGATGACCTAGCGGGAGGGCCGAACACCGGGGAGCTGTTTTTT. This translates into CASSDDLAGGPNTGELFF.

The rearrangement links TRBV15 to TRBJ2-7, with 11 nucleotides matching TRBD2. Unmatched junction bases numbered 2, after V lost 3 bases and J lost 1 base. The length of the CDR3 is 15 residues. CDR1 and CDR2 from the germline V gene are LNHNV and YYDKDF (reference sequence). The CDR3 here is CATSSGTSGSYEQYF. As DNA, the CDR3 is TGTGCCACCAGCAGTGGGACTAGCGGATCCTACGAGCAGTACTTC.

The chain links TRBV9 to TRBJ1-6; D may be TRBD1 (6 bases). The CDR3 runs 14 residues. The V and J ends lost 7 bases and 10 bases respectively, with 18 bases between them. The germline V gene has CDR1 SGDLS and CDR2 YYNGEE. This CDR3 reads CASRDNRVRSPLHF. CDR3 DNA sequence: TGTGCCAGCCGCGATAACAGGGTAAGATCACCCCTCCACTTT.

The chain couples TRBV5-6 to TRBJ1-1; 7 nucleotides agree with TRBD1. The CDR3 runs 14 residues. V was clipped by 4 bases and J by 3 bases; unmatched bases: 6. The germline gives CDR1 SGHDT, CDR2 YYEEEE. The CDR3 spells CASSLKTGYTEAFF. The CDR3 DNA reads TGTGCCAGCAGCCTGAAGACAGGGTACACTGAAGCTTTCTTT.